The following is a TCR beta chain sequence with its context. Assay used: immunoSEQ multiplex PCR; TCRdb lists only in-frame clones, some missing. The sample gives approximately 150,000 clones, more than 85% of which show up once; 2% is in the top ten. Germline lookup yields CDR1 LNHDA and CDR2 SQIVND (reference sequence). CDR3 length: 16 amino acids. Trimming removed 5 bases at V and 9 bases at J, with 23 bases between. This record belongs to a study of control samples from healthy donors and cancer patients. The sequencing sample was made of blood. V is TRBV19 and J is TRBJ1-5; possibly TRBD1 for D (6 bases). The clonotype originates from a woman aged 40 to 55 in good health. DNA of the CDR3: TGTGCCAGTAGTGCCCAAAGGACAGTCGGGGAGCCGCCCCAGCATTTT. It encodes CASSAQRTVGEPPQHF.